The 25 T cell receptor beta chains reported below all come from one sample, sequenced in a study of CD8+ T cells in alopecia areata. Isolated RNA was reverse transcribed into cDNA used as the sequencing template. Only in-frame clones appear in the TCRdb table, and some are missing; sequencing was by immunoSEQ multiplex PCR. The sample lists approximately 58,000 clones; around 44% were seen once. Input material: NKG2D-low CD8+ T cells sorted from blood. The receptors come from a human donor with alopecia areata.

This clone was seen only once. The chain uses TRBV4-3 and TRBJ2-7; D is uncertain. V was clipped by 0 bases and J by 4 bases, with 7 bases between them. Germline V gives CDR1 LGHNA, CDR2 YSLEER. The CDR3 is made up of 13 amino acids. The CDR3 bases are TGCGCCAGCAGCCAAGATCGGAGATACGAGCAGTACTTC. It encodes CASSQDRRYEQYF.

Only a few counts were recorded for this clone. The V and J genes are TRBV7-9 and TRBJ2-5; either TRBD1 or TRBD2 may fit D (5 bases each). CDR3 length: 12 amino acids. The germline V gene has CDR1 SEHNR and CDR2 FQNEAQ (reference sequence). V lost 5 bases and J 5 bases, leaving 9 bases between the germline ends. CDR3 DNA sequence: TGTGCCAGCAGCGGGGACCGGGAGACCCAGTACTTC. This gives the protein CASSGDRETQYF.

This clone was counted between two and nine times. The CDR3 loop reads CASSISAGRTDTQYF. Here the CDR3 DNA reads TGTGCCAGTAGTATATCGGCAGGGCGCACAGATACGCAGTATTTT. The genes are TRBV19 and TRBJ2-3, with a possible D match to TRBD1 (5 bases). The CDR3 has 15 amino acids. Germline V lookup: CDR1 LNHDA, CDR2 SQIVND (reference sequence). The ends were cut back, 2 bases at V and 1 base at J, with 10 bases in the middle.

This clone came up a few times. The chain combines TRBV11-2 with TRBJ2-1; no reliable D call. The CDR3 is 14 amino acids. Germline loops: CDR1 SGHAT, CDR2 FQNNGV. Trimming pared 5 bases from V and 3 bases from J, leaving 11 bases between. Here the CDR3 reads CASSDAGYYNEQFF. Written as DNA, the CDR3 is TGTGCCAGCAGCGATGCAGGATACTACAATGAGCAGTTCTTC.

J is TRBJ2-1 and V is TRBV29-1; 11 bases are a match to TRBD2. Losses at the gene ends were 1 base for V and 1 base for J; bases not matched to a gene: 0. The germline V gene encodes CDR1 SQVTM and CDR2 ANQGSEA. CDR3 length: 15 amino acids. This CDR3 reads CSVEGLAGSYNEQFF. Here the CDR3 DNA reads TGCAGCGTTGAAGGACTAGCGGGGTCCTACAATGAGCAGTTCTTC.

The chain uses TRBV19 and TRBJ1-2; D may be TRBD1 (5 bases). CDR1 and CDR2 (germline): LNHDA, SQIVND (reference sequence). Trimming removed 11 bases from V and 5 bases from J, with 15 bases in between. The CDR3 loop spans 12 amino acids. The CDR3 DNA follows: TGTGCCTCCTGGGGGGATTTTTATGGCTACACCTTC. As protein: CASWGDFYGYTF.

V is TRBV5-6 and J is TRBJ2-1; D may be TRBD1 (6 bases). Germline V gene sequence: CDR1 SGHDT, CDR2 YYEEEE. The V and J ends lost 2 bases and 6 bases respectively, with 9 bases between them. The CDR3 runs to 13 residues. The CDR3 region is CASSFTRGNEQFF. The CDR3 region has the DNA TGTGCCAGCAGCTTTACCAGGGGCAATGAGCAGTTCTTC.

The chain joins TRBV29-1 to TRBJ2-1; D uncertain. The CDR3 length is 15 residues. V lost 2 bases and J 0 bases, leaving 11 bases between the germline ends. Germline lookup yields CDR1 SQVTM and CDR2 ANQGSEA. DNA of the CDR3: TGCAGCGTTGAAAAGGACGGAAGCTCCTACAATGAGCAGTTCTTC. This encodes CSVEKDGSSYNEQFF.

This clone was observed a handful of times. This sequence joins TRBV5-1 and TRBJ2-2, with D perhaps given as TRBD1 or TRBD2 (5 bases each). The length of the CDR3 is 15 residues. Germline CDR1 SGHRS, CDR2 YFSETQ. V was cut by 4 bases and J by 3 bases, with 13 bases left in between. This CDR3 is CASSPGTRYTGELFF. The CDR3 nucleotides read TGCGCCAGCAGCCCCGGGACCAGATACACCGGGGAGCTGTTTTTT.

This clone was seen ten or more times. V usage is TRBV6-4 and J usage is TRBJ2-2; no clear D. From germline, CDR1 is MRHNA and CDR2 SNTAGT. The CDR3 covers 13 residues. V lost 5 bases and J lost 4, with 8 bases in between. The CDR3 protein is CASSTTPTGELFF. The CDR3 coding sequence is TGTGCCAGCAGTACCACCCCCACCGGGGAGCTGTTTTTT.

This clone occurred a few times. The rearrangement joins TRBV7-2 to TRBJ2-7; no clear D. V was clipped by 6 bases and J by 7 bases, with 10 bases between them. CDR1 SGHTA and CDR2 FQGNSA come from the germline V gene. This CDR3 comprises 11 residues. CDR3 coding DNA: TGTGCCAGCAGTTTCCCCGGAGAGCAGTACTTC. It specifies CASSFPGEQYF. The whole variable domain, remainder taken from reference TRBV7-2 and TRBJ2-7, is GAGVSQSPSNKVTEKGKDVELRCDPISGHTALYWYRQSLGQGLEFLIYFQGNSAPDKSGLPSDRFSAERTGGSVSTLTIQRTQQEDSAVYLCASSFPGEQYFGPGTRLTVT.

The chain joins TRBV7-9 to TRBJ2-7, with a tentative D call TRBD2 (5 bases). Looked up from germline, CDR1 is SEHNR and CDR2 is FQNEAQ (reference sequence). Trimming took off 5 bases at V and 4 bases at J, with 12 bases between the two ends. The CDR3 is 13 residues long. The DNA for the CDR3 is TGTGCCAGCAGCCTCGGCGGGCGGTACGAGCAGTACTTC. Residues: CASSLGGRYEQYF.

This clone was recorded once. The rearrangement links TRBV7-8 to TRBJ2-1, with TRBD1 matching over 7 bases. CDR3 size: 13 residues. CDR1 and CDR2 from the germline V gene are SGHVS and FQNEAQ. V trimming: 1 base; J trimming: 6 bases; junction bases outside the gene matches: 0. Here the CDR3 reads CASSLGQGNEQFF. CDR3 nucleotides: TGTGCCAGCAGCTTAGGACAGGGCAATGAGCAGTTCTTC.

This clone was detected a few times. The chain recombines TRBV29-1 with TRBJ1-2; TRBD1 matches 8 bases. Per the germline V gene, CDR1 is SQVTM and CDR2 is ANQGSEA. Germline trimming cut 4 bases from V and 4 bases from J; bases unmatched to any gene: 11. The CDR3 length is 15 residues. CDR3 bases: TGCAGCGTTGGACGAGATTTCCAGGGGGCCTATGGCTACACCTTC. Its protein product is CSVGRDFQGAYGYTF.

The chain carries TRBV2 and TRBJ2-7; D remains unclear. Trimming left V 3 bases short and J 2 bases short, with 8 bases between. Germline V gene sequence: CDR1 SNHLY, CDR2 FYNNEI. The CDR3 runs to 13 residues. The CDR3 here is CASSDRTAYEQYF. DNA for the CDR3: TGTGCCAGCAGTGATAGAACAGCCTACGAGCAGTACTTC.

This clone was seen more than once but under ten times. This rearrangement joins TRBV13 to TRBJ2-7; 7 nucleotides agree with TRBD2. J lost 7 bases, V lost 1 base, and 7 bases had no gene match. The CDR3 has 14 residues. CDR1 and CDR2 (germline): PRHDT, FYEKMQ (reference sequence). CDR3 coding DNA: TGTGCCAGCAGCTTAGCCACGGGGGGTGTGGAGCAGTACTTC. This sequence encodes CASSLATGGVEQYF.

This clone was observed a single time. The V and J genes are TRBV6-6 and TRBJ2-7, with D perhaps matching TRBD1 or TRBD2 (5 bases each). V was clipped by 5 bases and J by 1 base, with 18 bases between them. This CDR3 spans 16 amino acids. Germline-derived CDR1 and CDR2 are MNHNY and SVGAGI (reference sequence). DNA of the CDR3: TGTGCCAGCAGTATGAACCGGGACGTCCCTTCCTACGAGCAGTACTTC. Translating it yields CASSMNRDVPSYEQYF.

This clone was counted only a few times. The V gene is TRBV14, the J gene TRBJ2-1, with a tentative D call TRBD1 (6 bases). The CDR3 contains 13 residues. Trimming shortened V by 6 bases and J by 6 bases, and 12 bases separated the two germline ends. Per germline, CDR1 SGHDN and CDR2 FVKESK. The chain's CDR3 is CASSPTTGNEQFF. Here the CDR3 DNA reads TGTGCCAGCAGTCCCACGACAGGCAATGAGCAGTTCTTC. Complete variable domain (other parts from reference TRBV14 and TRBJ2-1): EAGVTQFPSHSVIEKGQTVTLRCDPISGHDNLYWYRRVMGKEIKFLLHFVKESKQDESGMPNNRFLAERTGGTYSTLKVQPAELEDSGVYFCASSPTTGNEQFFGPGTRLTVL.

This clone has a handful of counts. The chain is built from TRBV7-2 and TRBJ2-7; D may correspond to TRBD1 or TRBD2 (7 bases each). This CDR3 contains 15 residues. The germline CDR1 and CDR2 sequences are SGHTA and FQGNSA. Trimming cost V 5 bases and J 2 bases, with 16 bases left between them. The CDR3 DNA reads as TGTGCCAGCAGCCCCCAGGGGGGGCCAACCTACGAGCAGTACTTC. As protein: CASSPQGGPTYEQYF.

In its sample, this clone was seen a few times. V gene TRBV29-1 combines with J gene TRBJ1-2; tentative D call: TRBD1 (5 bases). Germline V gene data show CDR1 as SQVTM and CDR2 as ANQGSEA. V shed 0 bases and J shed 2 bases, with 10 bases lying between them. The CDR3 loop spans 14 amino acids. The CDR3 loop reads CSVEEGRENYGYTF. CDR3 coding DNA: TGCAGCGTTGAAGAGGGGCGGGAAAACTATGGCTACACCTTC.

In this sample, this clone turned up a few times. The chain recombines TRBV7-9 with TRBJ2-7; possibly TRBD1 or TRBD2 for D (5 bases each). V was cut by 5 bases and J by 4 bases, with 21 bases left in between. Per germline, CDR1 SEHNR and CDR2 FQNEAQ (reference sequence). This CDR3 contains 16 residues. The DNA of the CDR3 is TGTGCCAGCAGCCCACCTACCGGGACCGAGACTTACGAGCAGTACTTC. Translated: CASSPPTGTETYEQYF.

The chain employs TRBV7-9 and TRBJ2-1; TRBD2 matches at 9 bases. J was trimmed by 6 bases and V by 8 bases; bases with no gene match: 11. Germline values: CDR1 SEHNR, CDR2 FQNEAQ (reference sequence). The length of the CDR3 is 15 residues. The CDR3: CASRGRANGPNEQFF. In DNA form, the CDR3 reads TGTGCCAGCCGCGGGAGGGCAAACGGACCCAATGAGCAGTTCTTC.

This chain uses TRBV28 with TRBJ1-5; D is unclear. Germline CDR1 and CDR2: MDHEN and SYDVKM. The CDR3 has 16 residues. V was cut by 6 bases and J by 4 bases, with 19 bases left in between. CDR3 in amino acids: CASSHDRGRRNQPQHF. The DNA for the CDR3 is TGTGCCAGCAGCCACGATCGTGGACGGCGGAATCAGCCCCAGCATTTT. Looking up the rest from reference TRBV28 and TRBJ1-5 gives the full variable domain: DVKVTQSSRYLVKRTGEKVFLECVQDMDHENMFWYRQDPGLGLRLIYFSYDVKMKEKGDIPEGYSVSREKKERFSLILESASTNQTSMYLCASSHDRGRRNQPQHFGDGTRLSIL.

The chain carries TRBV21-1 and TRBJ1-1; the DNA was not used to check the table's D call, TRBD1. TRBV21-1 is reported as a pseudogene. The CDR3 consists of 14 residues. CDR3 coding DNA: TGTGCCAGCAGCAGATTACACCAGAACACTGAAGCTTTCTTT. It codes for CASSRLHQNTEAFF.

This clone has more than one count but fewer than ten. The chain recombines TRBV4-3 with TRBJ1-2; no clear D gene. This CDR3 is 15 amino acids long. Germline loops: CDR1 LGHNA, CDR2 YSLEER. Trimming stripped 1 base from V and 3 bases from J, with 12 bases between. The CDR3 coding sequence is TGCGCCAGCAGCCAAGTAGGTGGGCAGCACTATGGCTACACCTTC. It translates to CASSQVGGQHYGYTF.